A selection of T cell receptor beta chains follows, all from one sample in a study of shared clonotypes between healthy human individuals. TCRdb's table, derived via immunoSEQ multiplex PCR, lists solely in-frame clones and lacks some. The table includes 950,000 to 1,100,000 clones, 78% detected once. Sequencing was carried out using memory CD4+ T cells from PBMCs. These receptors were obtained from a man between 18 and 29 years old in good health. Some clones in this sample may be carry-over from other donors' samples. The CDR3 runs from the conserved cysteine through the conserved F or W. The D gene is left open where the match is weak. Size tells how often a clone was seen (once, few, many) or the class of an expanded clone, and some rows leave it out.

V,size,D,J,DNA,CDR3
TRBV29-1,few,TRBD2,TRBJ2-1,TGCAGCGTAGACGGGACAGGGACTAGCGGGGGTTACAATGAGCAGTTCTTC,CSVDGTGTSGGYNEQFF
TRBV7-9,.,TRBD1,TRBJ2-7,TGTGCCAGCAGCCACCCAGGGGGCGAGCAGTACTTC,CASSHPGGEQYF
TRBV11-2,.,TRBD1,TRBJ2-2,TGTGCCAGCAGCTCGACAGGGAAAGAGAACACCGGGGAGCTGTTTTTT,CASSSTGKENTGELFF
TRBV25-1,.,.,TRBJ1-1,TGTGCCAGCGCACAGAACACGTTAACTGAAGCTTTCTTT,CASAQNTLTEAFF
TRBV4-1,.,.,TRBJ1-5,TGCGCCAGCAGCCAAGGTCCAGGAGTTAGCAATCAGCCCCAGCATTTT,CASSQGPGVSNQPQHF
TRBV5-1,many,.,TRBJ2-3,TGCGCCACCCGCCCTGTCCAGGGCACAGATACGCAGTATTTT,CATRPVQGTDTQYF
TRBV2,.,TRBD1,TRBJ2-1,TGTGCCAGCAGTCAGACAGGGGCCTCCTACAATGAGCAGTTCTTC,CASSQTGASYNEQFF
TRBV18,.,.,TRBJ2-2,TGTGCCAGCTCACCAGAGAAAGGGATCGGGGAGCTGTTTTTT,CASSPEKGIGELFF
TRBV9,.,TRBD2,TRBJ2-5,TGTGCCAGCAGCACCAGAGGAGCGGGAGTGGGAGAGACCCAGTACTTC,CASSTRGAGVGETQYF
TRBV27,.,.,TRBJ2-7,TGTGCCAGCTCTATAAAACCTGGGGGAGGATTGGGTTACGAGCAGTACTTC,CASSIKPGGGLGYEQYF
TRBV7-9,.,.,TRBJ2-7,TGTGCCAGCAGCTTAGGGACGGGTTACTACGAGCAGTACTTC,CASSLGTGYYEQYF
TRBV7-9,.,.,TRBJ1-1,TGTGCCAGCAGCTTAGATCATGGCACTGAAGCTTTCTTT,CASSLDHGTEAFF
TRBV7-3,.,.,TRBJ1-1,TGTGCCAGCAGCTTAAGGCCGAACACTGAAGCTTTCTTT,CASSLRPNTEAFF
TRBV4-2,.,TRBD2,TRBJ2-6,TGTGCCAGCACCCGGACTAGCGGGGGGTACTCTGGGGCCAACGTCCTGACTTTC,CASTRTSGGYSGANVLTF
TRBV15,.,TRBD1,TRBJ2-5,TGTGCCACCAGCAGAGGACAGGGCGAGACCCAGTACTTC,CATSRGQGETQYF
TRBV6-5,.,.,TRBJ1-5,TGTGCCAGCAGAAAGACCCCCGGTGGCAATCAGCCCCAGCATTTT,CASRKTPGGNQPQHF
TRBV27,few,TRBD2,TRBJ2-7,TGTGCCAGCACCCGAACTAGCGGCTTCTCCTACGAGCAGTACTTC,CASTRTSGFSYEQYF
TRBV7-3,.,.,TRBJ1-5,TGTGCCAGCAGCTTCGGGGGGCGCAACAATCAGCCCCAGCATTTT,CASSFGGRNNQPQHF
TRBV19,.,.,TRBJ1-5,TGTGCCAGTACCCCCAGGGACCACCCCGGGCCCCAGCATTTT,CASTPRDHPGPQHF
TRBV6-6,.,.,TRBJ1-4,TGTGCCAGCAGTCAAGGACGGGCTAATGAAAAACTGTTTTTT,CASSQGRANEKLFF
TRBV28,.,.,TRBJ1-2,TGTGCCAGCAGCTCCCCCGGACAGCCGAACTATGGCTACACCTTC,CASSSPGQPNYGYTF
TRBV5-1,.,TRBD1,TRBJ1-2,TGCGCCAGCAGCTTGGAATCAGGACAGGGGCTCTATGGCTACACCTTC,CASSLESGQGLYGYTF